This T cell receptor beta chain was documented in a study of a mutant IDH1 vaccine in newly diagnosed glioma. The overall study: Vaccines were begun 4-6 weeks after radiotherapy alone, or with temozolomide cycles. Patients got radiotherapy, temozolomide, or both beforehand, and most got both.

Sequenced by immunoSEQ multiplex PCR; TCRdb stores in-frame clones only, minus some. The table has 60,000 to 100,000 clones, approximately 89% seen once. Trimming took off 1 base at V and 5 bases at J, with 11 bases between the two ends. Germline loops: CDR1 MDHEN, CDR2 SYDVKM. The CDR3 totals 14 residues. This clone was counted once. Its antigen is not identified. The sample's time point: week 23, last vaccination. Doses consisted of 300 ug of mutant IDH1 20-mer peptide each, paired with topical imiquimod. This receptor was taken from a woman aged 45-65 years with glioma. The chain couples TRBV28 to TRBJ1-2, with D possibly matching TRBD1 (5 bases). This sample comprised PBMCs, obtained from a glioma patient whose treatment included an IDH1 peptide vaccine. The CDR3 protein is CASSLLGGKYGYTF. CDR3 nucleotides: TGTGCCAGCAGTTTATTGGGGGGAAAGTATGGCTACACCTTC.